Below, one T cell receptor beta chain is given with its context. This sample was taken from a study of shared clonotypes between healthy human individuals. CDR3 length equals 17 residues. The germline gives CDR1 SGHTA, CDR2 FQGNSA. The germline V and J ends were trimmed by 3 bases and 0 bases, with 15 bases remaining between them. An assay was performed, and its level was deep. Sequencing used immunoSEQ multiplex PCR; TCRdb keeps in-frame clones, though not all of them. The profile covers about 1.4 million clones, with roughly 96% appearing a single time and roughly 1.2% taken by the ten largest. The donors, all of them Caucasian adults, lived in Nashville, Tennessee.

The rearrangement links TRBV7-2 to TRBJ2-1; tentatively, D is TRBD1 (6 bases). Sequencing input: naive CD4+ T cells sorted from blood. Subset in this sample: CD45RA+ positively selected. This TCR was recovered from a young man in good health. The CDR3 reads CASSLTPIGGSYNEQFF. CDR3 DNA: TGTGCCAGCAGCTTGACCCCGATAGGGGGCTCCTACAATGAGCAGTTCTTC.